This T cell receptor (beta chain) was observed in a study of cytomegalovirus exposure and HLA in healthy donors. Across the whole study: According to later analysis, the same platform produced the 120 validation and several hundred first-cohort repertoires. Study findings and constraints: Cytomegalovirus-associated TCR beta chains were listed, numbering 164.

Concerning this clone: The antigen is not known.

Profiled with immunoSEQ multiplex PCR; TCRdb holds only in-frame clones, not every one. The data contain 250,000 or so clones, approximately 90% of them singletons. CDR1 and CDR2 (germline): SGHVS, FNYEAQ. Trimming removed 5 bases from V and 4 bases from J, with 18 bases in between. The CDR3 is made up of 16 amino acids. The sample comprised PBMCs. The sequence was collected from a man between 18 and 35 years old in good health and CMV-seronegative. The chain links TRBV7-6 to TRBJ2-1, with D possibly matching TRBD2 (6 bases). This CDR3 reads CASSTQAAGSYNEQFF. As DNA, the CDR3 is TGTGCCAGCAGCACCCAAGCGGCGGGAAGTTACAATGAGCAGTTCTTC.